This T cell receptor (beta chain) is from a study of blood T cell repertoires in COVID-19. The CDR3 has 16 amino acids. Per germline, CDR1 SNHLY and CDR2 FYNNEI. V was trimmed by 5 bases and J by 0 bases, leaving 14 bases between them. Two negative PCRs, clearance, or symptom resolution had been documented for recovered Cohort 3 donors. Sequenced by immunoSEQ multiplex PCR; TCRdb stores in-frame clones only, minus some. The sample consists of 150,000 or so clones, roughly 78% of them appearing once. This rearrangement joins TRBV2 to TRBJ1-5; D call uncertain. Specimen: PBMCs or T cells enriched from blood (not recorded which). The clonotype originates from a woman aged 45 to 65 who had recovered from COVID-19. Written as DNA, the CDR3 is TGTGCCAGCAGTCGCCTCGAGGTCAATAGCAATCAGCCCCAGCATTTT. Its protein product is CASSRLEVNSNQPQHF.